These 18 T cell receptor beta chains were sequenced from one sample in a study of T cells after yellow fever vaccination. In TCRdb, the 5' RACE reads were re-called with MiXCR into one record per CDR3 protein. The sample shows a few hundred thousand distinct CDR3 sequences, roughly a sixth of them seen only once. Sequenced here: PBMCs, sampled about 5 days after the first yellow fever vaccination. The receptors were gathered from a man between 18 and 35 years old who received the YFV17D yellow fever vaccine.

This clonotype showed up just a few times. The V call is TRBV24-1, the J call TRBJ1-3; TRBD1 is a possible D gene (5 bases). CDR3 length: 15 amino acids. Looked up from germline, CDR1 is KGHDR and CDR2 is SFDVKD. V lost 6 bases to trimming and J lost 1 base, with 12 bases between them. The CDR3 here is CATSSGGSSGNTIYF. In nucleotides, the CDR3 is TGTGCCACCAGTTCCGGGGGGTCTTCTGGAAACACCATATATTTT.

DNA of the CDR3: TGCAGTGCCGGCCGGGTTGACACTGAAGCTTTCTTT. The encoded protein is CSAGRVDTEAFF. V and J are TRBV20-1 and TRBJ1-1; D call uncertain. The V gene's germline CDR1 is DFQATT and CDR2 SNEGSKA (reference sequence). Trimming stripped 6 bases from V and 3 bases from J, with 11 bases between. The CDR3 has 12 residues.

The table lists this clonotype with many counts. This chain's CDR3 is CASSFGGDEGSYEQYV. CDR3 bases: TGTGCCAGCAGCTTCGGGGGCGACGAGGGTTCCTACGAGCAGTACGTC. This chain uses TRBV5-5 with TRBJ2-7; D is tentatively TRBD1 or TRBD2 (6 bases each). The germline V gene encodes CDR1 SGHKS and CDR2 YYEKEE (reference sequence). Trimming removed 2 bases from V and 1 base from J, with 16 bases in between. The CDR3 spans 16 residues.

V and J are TRBV7-2 and TRBJ2-5; a weak D match, TRBD1 (5 bases). V was shortened by 3 bases and J by 5 bases, with 13 bases between the two germline ends. The length of the CDR3 is 14 residues. Looked up from germline, CDR1 is SGHTA and CDR2 is FQGNSA. The CDR3 nucleotides read TGTGCCAGCAGCTTTCCACAGGTGCGGGAGACCCAGTACTTC. It codes for CASSFPQVRETQYF.

This clonotype was seen only a few times. The chain combines TRBV10-2 with TRBJ2-7; D might be TRBD1 (5 bases). This CDR3 region has 15 residues. Per the germline V gene, CDR1 is WSHSY and CDR2 is SAAADI. V lost 2 bases to trimming and J lost 7 bases, with 18 bases between them. The CDR3 bases are TGCGCCAGCAGTGAGGGTACGGAAGGGGCAGGGGAGCAGTACTTC. This codes for CASSEGTEGAGEQYF.

The chain has TRBV19 and TRBJ1-5, with a weak D call TRBD1 (6 bases). Germline-derived CDR1 and CDR2 are LNHDA and SQIVND (reference sequence). The ends were cut back, 6 bases at V and 3 bases at J, with 15 bases in the middle. This CDR3 has 15 residues. The CDR3 loop reads CASRRGGVTNQPQHF. In DNA form, the CDR3 reads TGTGCCAGTAGGCGAGGGGGGGTGACCAATCAGCCCCAGCATTTT.

V is TRBV9 and J is TRBJ2-3; no clear D. The CDR3 has 14 amino acids. Germline V CDR1 and CDR2: SGDLS, YYNGEE. The V end was cut by 4 bases, the J end by 6 bases, with 15 bases between. The CDR3 nucleotides are TGTGCCAGCAGCCCCGAAGGGTCGTCGGATACGCAGTATTTT. Translating it yields CASSPEGSSDTQYF.

This clonotype has a handful of counts. This CDR3 is CASSLNSGPLNQPQHF. The CDR3 DNA reads as TGTGCCAGCAGCTTGAATAGCGGACCTTTAAATCAGCCCCAGCATTTT. The chain employs TRBV7-9 and TRBJ1-5, with unresolved D. The V and J ends lost 3 bases and 4 bases respectively, with 16 bases between them. Germline V lookup: CDR1 SEHNR, CDR2 FQNEAQ (reference sequence). The CDR3 sequence is 16 residues long.

V is TRBV30 and J is TRBJ2-1; 12 bases align to TRBD2. The V gene end was trimmed by 2 bases and the J gene end by 10 bases; junction bases not matched to a gene: 9. CDR3 size: 15 residues. Per germline, CDR1 GTSNPN and CDR2 SVGIG (reference sequence). The CDR3 region is CAWSSGLAGRGEQFF. The CDR3 coding sequence is TGTGCCTGGAGTTCTGGACTAGCGGGGAGAGGCGAGCAGTTCTTC.

J is TRBJ2-7 and V is TRBV25-1; D possibly uses TRBD1 or TRBD2 (5 bases each). Trimming removed 6 bases at V and 3 bases at J, with 15 bases between. The germline V gene encodes CDR1 MGHDK and CDR2 SYGVNS. The CDR3 has 14 amino acids. The DNA of the CDR3 is TGTGCCAGCAGCAGATTGGGGGAAGGCTACGAGCAGTACTTC. This encodes CASSRLGEGYEQYF.

The CDR3 spells CSVEWAGDLTNTGELFF. CDR3 coding DNA: TGCAGCGTTGAATGGGCAGGGGACCTTACGAACACCGGGGAGCTGTTTTTT. This chain links TRBV29-1 with TRBJ2-2; D might be TRBD1 (6 bases). V lost 2 bases and J 0 bases, leaving 16 bases between the germline ends. The CDR3 covers 17 residues. Germline V gene lookup returns CDR1 SQVTM and CDR2 ANQGSEA.

This clonotype was detected only a few times. The V call is TRBV4-1, the J call TRBJ1-6; D is unresolved. Trimming removed 0 bases from V and 9 bases from J, with 9 bases in between. This CDR3 has 14 amino acids. CDR1 is MGHRA, CDR2 YSYEKL, per germline. The CDR3 here is CASSQDSKVSPLHF. In DNA, the CDR3 is TGCGCCAGCAGCCAAGATTCGAAGGTTTCACCCCTCCACTTT.

The chain couples TRBV6-5 to TRBJ1-2, with D possibly being TRBD1 (5 bases). Trimming left V 4 bases short and J 8 bases short, with 20 bases between. Looked up from germline, CDR1 is MNHEY and CDR2 is SVGAGI. The CDR3 covers 15 residues. CDR3 DNA sequence: TGTGCCAGCAGTTCCCCGACGGGGGGGAGTGGGGGCTACACCTTC. Amino acids: CASSSPTGGSGGYTF.

This clonotype has only a few counts. The chain combines TRBV7-8 with TRBJ2-7; 7 bases are a match to TRBD1. V lost 2 bases and J lost 2; bases outside the gene matches: 18. CDR3 length: 19 residues. Germline-derived CDR1 and CDR2 are SGHVS and FQNEAQ. In nucleotides, the CDR3 is TGTGCCAGCAGCTTAAGGGCAGGGGGTCGGGTTGACGTCCCCTACGAGCAGTACTTC. As protein: CASSLRAGGRVDVPYEQYF.

The chain has TRBV7-9 and TRBJ1-4; D is unresolved. The CDR3 has 12 residues. Trimming shortened V by 4 bases and J by 16 bases, and 16 bases separated the two germline ends. Per the germline V gene, CDR1 is SEHNR and CDR2 is FQNEAQ (reference sequence). The CDR3 nucleotides are TGTGCCAGCAGCTCACTCACCCTTGGTCCGTTTTTT. This codes for CASSSLTLGPFF. Full variable domain (rest looked up from reference TRBV7-9 and TRBJ1-4): DTGVSQNPRHKITKRGQNVTFRCDPISEHNRLYWYRQTLGQGPEFLTYFQNEAQLEKSRLLSDRFSAERPKGSFSTLEIQRTEQGDSAMYLCASSSLTLGPFFGSGTQLSVL.

CDR3 region: CASSRLGLGIRDEQFF. CDR3 nucleotides: TGCGCCAGCAGCCGCCTGGGACTAGGGATTCGGGATGAGCAGTTCTTC. The J gene is TRBJ2-1, the V gene TRBV4-1; 8 bases line up with TRBD2. The ends lost 4 bases at V and 8 bases at J; junction bases unmatched: 13. CDR3 length: 16 amino acids. Germline V gene lookup returns CDR1 MGHRA and CDR2 YSYEKL.

This clonotype was recorded a few times. The chain combines TRBV21-1 with TRBJ2-7; the table's D call, TRBD1, was not checked against the DNA. TRBV21-1 is a known pseudogene. There are 15 residues in the CDR3. CDR3 sequence (DNA): TGTGCCAGCAGCAAAGCGCTTGGACAAACCTACGAGCAGTACTTC. Protein sequence: CASSKALGQTYEQYF.

This clonotype was found a few times. The V call is TRBV15, the J call TRBJ2-2; the D is unclear. Deletions cut 0 bases from V and 3 bases from J, with 14 bases between. Germline-derived CDR1 and CDR2 are LNHNV and YYDKDF (reference sequence). CDR3 length: 17 amino acids. In DNA, the CDR3 is TGTGCCACCAGCAGAGATCTCGCAGGTTCCTACACCGGGGAGCTGTTTTTT. Encoded protein: CATSRDLAGSYTGELFF.